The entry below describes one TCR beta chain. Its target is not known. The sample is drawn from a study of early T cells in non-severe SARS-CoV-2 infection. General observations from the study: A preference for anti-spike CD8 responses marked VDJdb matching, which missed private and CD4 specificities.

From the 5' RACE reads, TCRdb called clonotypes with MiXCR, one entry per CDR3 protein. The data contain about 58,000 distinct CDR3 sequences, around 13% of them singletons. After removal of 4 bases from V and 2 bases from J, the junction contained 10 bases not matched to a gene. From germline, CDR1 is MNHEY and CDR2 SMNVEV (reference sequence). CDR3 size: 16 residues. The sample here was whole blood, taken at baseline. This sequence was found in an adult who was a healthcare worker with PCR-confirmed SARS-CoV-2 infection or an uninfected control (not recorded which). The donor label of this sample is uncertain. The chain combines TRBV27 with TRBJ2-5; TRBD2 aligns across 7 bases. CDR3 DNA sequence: TGTGCCAGCAGTTCCCGAGGAGCGGGGAAGCAAGAGACCCAGTACTTC. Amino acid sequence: CASSSRGAGKQETQYF.